The clone carrying this TCR beta chain was counted ten times or more. Germline CDR1 is ENHRY and CDR2 is SYGVKD. CDR3 size: 16 residues. V gave up 2 bases and J gave up 4 bases; unmatched junction bases: 8. TCRdb reprocessed the 5' RACE reads via MiXCR and lists one record per CDR3 protein. The top ten clones hold about 4% of a sample with around 69,000 distinct CDR3 sequences, 3% to 4% of them seen once. The data are from a study of neurological immune-mediated disorders. Sequencing was carried out using PBMCs. The genes are TRBV10-3 and TRBJ1-2; 9 bases line up with TRBD1. This clonotype was sampled from a man aged 40-49 years with multiple sclerosis. This chain's CDR3 is CAISEPYGQGTYGYTF. CDR3 bases: TGTGCCATCAGTGAGCCCTATGGACAGGGGACCTATGGCTACACCTTC.